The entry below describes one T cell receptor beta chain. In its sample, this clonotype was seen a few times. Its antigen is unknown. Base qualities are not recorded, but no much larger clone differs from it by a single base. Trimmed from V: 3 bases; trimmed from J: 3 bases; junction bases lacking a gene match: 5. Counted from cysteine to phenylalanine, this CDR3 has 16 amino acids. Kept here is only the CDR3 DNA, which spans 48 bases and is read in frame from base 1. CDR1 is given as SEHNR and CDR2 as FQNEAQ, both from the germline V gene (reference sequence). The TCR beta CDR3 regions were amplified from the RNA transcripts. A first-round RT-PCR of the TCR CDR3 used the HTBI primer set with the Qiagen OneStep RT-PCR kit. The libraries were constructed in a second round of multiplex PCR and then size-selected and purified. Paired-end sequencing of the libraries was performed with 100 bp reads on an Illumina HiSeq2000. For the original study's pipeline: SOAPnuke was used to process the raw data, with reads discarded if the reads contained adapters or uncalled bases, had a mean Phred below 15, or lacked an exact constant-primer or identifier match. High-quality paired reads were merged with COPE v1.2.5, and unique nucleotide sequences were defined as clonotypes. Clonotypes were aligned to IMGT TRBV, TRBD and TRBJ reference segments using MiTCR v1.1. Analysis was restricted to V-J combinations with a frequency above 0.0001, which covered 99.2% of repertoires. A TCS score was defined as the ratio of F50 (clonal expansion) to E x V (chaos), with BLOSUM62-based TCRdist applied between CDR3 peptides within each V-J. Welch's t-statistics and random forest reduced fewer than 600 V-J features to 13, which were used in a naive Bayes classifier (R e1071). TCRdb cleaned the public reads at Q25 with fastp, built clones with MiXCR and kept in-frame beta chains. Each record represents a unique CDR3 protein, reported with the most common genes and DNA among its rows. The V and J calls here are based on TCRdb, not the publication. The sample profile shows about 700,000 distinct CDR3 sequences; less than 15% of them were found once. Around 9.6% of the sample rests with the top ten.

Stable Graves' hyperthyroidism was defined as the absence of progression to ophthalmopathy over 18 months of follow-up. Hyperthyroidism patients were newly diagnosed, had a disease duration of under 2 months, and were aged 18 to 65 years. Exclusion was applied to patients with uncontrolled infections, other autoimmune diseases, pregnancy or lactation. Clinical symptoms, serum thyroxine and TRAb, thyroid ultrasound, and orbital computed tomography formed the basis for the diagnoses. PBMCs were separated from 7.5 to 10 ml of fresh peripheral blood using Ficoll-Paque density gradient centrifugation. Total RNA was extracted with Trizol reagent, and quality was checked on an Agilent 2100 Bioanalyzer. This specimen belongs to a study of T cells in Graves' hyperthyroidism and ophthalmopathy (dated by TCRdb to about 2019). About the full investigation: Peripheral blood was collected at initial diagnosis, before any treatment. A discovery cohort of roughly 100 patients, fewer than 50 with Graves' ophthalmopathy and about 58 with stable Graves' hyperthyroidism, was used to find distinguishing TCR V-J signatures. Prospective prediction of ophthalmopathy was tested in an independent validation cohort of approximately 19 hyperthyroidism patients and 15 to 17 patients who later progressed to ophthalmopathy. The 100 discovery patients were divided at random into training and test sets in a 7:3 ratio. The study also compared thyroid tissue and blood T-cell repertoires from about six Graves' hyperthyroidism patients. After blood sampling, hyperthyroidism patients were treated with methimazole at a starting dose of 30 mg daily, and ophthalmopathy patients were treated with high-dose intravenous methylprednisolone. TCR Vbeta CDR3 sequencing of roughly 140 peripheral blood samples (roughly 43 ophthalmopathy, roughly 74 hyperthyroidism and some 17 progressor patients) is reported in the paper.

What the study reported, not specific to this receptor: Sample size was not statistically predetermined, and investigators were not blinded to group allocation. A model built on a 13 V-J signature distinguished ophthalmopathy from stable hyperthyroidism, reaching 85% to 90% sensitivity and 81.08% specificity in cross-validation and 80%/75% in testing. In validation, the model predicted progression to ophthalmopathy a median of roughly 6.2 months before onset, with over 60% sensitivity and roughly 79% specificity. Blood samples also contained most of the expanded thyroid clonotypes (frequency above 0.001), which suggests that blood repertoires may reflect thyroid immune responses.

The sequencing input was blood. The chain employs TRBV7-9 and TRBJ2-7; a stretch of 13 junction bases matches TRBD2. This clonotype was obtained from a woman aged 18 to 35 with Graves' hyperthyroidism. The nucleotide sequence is TGTGCCAGCAGCTTTAGGACTAGCGGGAGCGGCTACGAGCAGTACTTC. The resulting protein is CASSFRTSGSGYEQYF.